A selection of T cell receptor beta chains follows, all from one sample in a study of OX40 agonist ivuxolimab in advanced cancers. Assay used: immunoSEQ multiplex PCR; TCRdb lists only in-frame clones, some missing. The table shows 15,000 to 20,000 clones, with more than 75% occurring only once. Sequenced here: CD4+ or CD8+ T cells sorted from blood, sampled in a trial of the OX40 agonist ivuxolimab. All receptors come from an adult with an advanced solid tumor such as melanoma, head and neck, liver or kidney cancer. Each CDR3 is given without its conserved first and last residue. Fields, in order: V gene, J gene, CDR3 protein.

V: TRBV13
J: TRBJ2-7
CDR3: ASSLGGLTFGEQY

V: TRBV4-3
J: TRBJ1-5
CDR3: ASSQGLEAINQPQH

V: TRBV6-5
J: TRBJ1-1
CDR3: ASRITGITEAF

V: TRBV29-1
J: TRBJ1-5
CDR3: SVATSEGRGQPQH

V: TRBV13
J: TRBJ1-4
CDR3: ASSPRGGSEKLF

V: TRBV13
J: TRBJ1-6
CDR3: ASSNLGSYNSPLH

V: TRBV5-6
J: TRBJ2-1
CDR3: ASSLGRGPYNEQF

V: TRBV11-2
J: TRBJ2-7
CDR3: ASSLGTAYEQY

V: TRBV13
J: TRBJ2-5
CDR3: ASSFWNSQETQY

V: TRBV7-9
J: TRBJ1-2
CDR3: ASSAALYYGYT

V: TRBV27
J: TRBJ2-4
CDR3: ASRSGLAKNIQY

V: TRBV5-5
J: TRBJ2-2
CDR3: ASTLGLAANTGELF

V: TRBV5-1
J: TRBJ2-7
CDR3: ASSLGGTGGNEQY

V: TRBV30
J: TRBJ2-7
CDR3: AWSRGLAKDYEQY

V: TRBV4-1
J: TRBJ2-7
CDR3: ASSQDDDLPSAYEQY

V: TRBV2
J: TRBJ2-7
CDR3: ASSIAGGSYEQY

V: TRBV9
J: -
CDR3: ASSVGVVAGTYEQY

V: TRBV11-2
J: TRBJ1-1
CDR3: ASSYEPWPEAF

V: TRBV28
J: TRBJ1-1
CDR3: ASSLTLPNTEAF

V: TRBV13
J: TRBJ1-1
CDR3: ASSPTGMAAF

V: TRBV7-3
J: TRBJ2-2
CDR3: ASSLTGELF

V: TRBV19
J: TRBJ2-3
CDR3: ARTLLRY

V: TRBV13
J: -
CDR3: ASSLGQSPYEQY

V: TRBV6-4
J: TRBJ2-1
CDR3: ASSEGHEQF

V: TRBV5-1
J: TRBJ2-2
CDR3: ASSLAGSTGELF

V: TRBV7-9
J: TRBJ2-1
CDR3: ASSLTNRVYNEQF

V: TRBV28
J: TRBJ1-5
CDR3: ASSPGTGQNQPQH

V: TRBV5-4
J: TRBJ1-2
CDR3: ATIPGQGGGYT

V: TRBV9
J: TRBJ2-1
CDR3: ASSVTGGLHEQF

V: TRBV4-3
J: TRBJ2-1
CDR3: ASSLRQGPLNEQF

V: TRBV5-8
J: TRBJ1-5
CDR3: ASSLFTGTGSGNQPQH

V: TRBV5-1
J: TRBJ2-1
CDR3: ASSYLSGYSYNEQF

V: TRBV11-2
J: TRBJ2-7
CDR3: ASSLVDLSEQY

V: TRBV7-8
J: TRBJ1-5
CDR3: ASSRQGDGNQPQH

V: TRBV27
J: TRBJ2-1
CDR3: ASSFGAYNEQF

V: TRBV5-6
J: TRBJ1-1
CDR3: ASSLAGFAAEAF

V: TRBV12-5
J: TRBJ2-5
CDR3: ASGSHPGEGQTQY

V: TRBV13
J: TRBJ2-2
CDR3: ASSLFERDSHGELF

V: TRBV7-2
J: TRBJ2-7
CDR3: ASSYSLPVAIGYEQY

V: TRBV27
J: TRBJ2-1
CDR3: ASSSGLATNEQF

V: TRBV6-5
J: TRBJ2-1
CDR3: ASSYINEQF

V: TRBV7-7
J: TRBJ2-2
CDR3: ASSRLAGGPGELF

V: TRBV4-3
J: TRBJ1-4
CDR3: ASSEDRGQKLF

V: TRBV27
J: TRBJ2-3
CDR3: ASTPAGAADTQY

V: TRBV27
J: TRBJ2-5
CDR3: ASTLRTSGAEGETQY